Reported below is one T cell receptor (beta chain). Antigen specificity is unknown. This sample stems from a study of OX40 agonist ivuxolimab in advanced cancers. Study as a whole: Three dose-escalation patients had partial responses: one with hepatocellular carcinoma and two with cutaneous melanoma. The study, taken as a whole, reports: On average, CD8+ T cells showed a greater number of expanded clones than CD4+.

Trimming removed 5 bases from V and 1 base from J, with 12 bases in between. The CDR3 spans 14 residues. Germline CDR1 SGHNT, CDR2 YYREEE (reference sequence). Sequenced by immunoSEQ multiplex PCR; TCRdb stores in-frame clones only, minus some. The sample holds more than 50,000 clones, roughly 89% seen once. This specimen consisted of CD4+ or CD8+ T cells sorted from blood, obtained in a trial of the OX40 agonist ivuxolimab. The chain combines TRBV5-4 with TRBJ1-1; D possibly corresponds to TRBD1 (5 bases). This receptor was taken from an adult with an advanced solid tumor such as melanoma, head and neck, liver or kidney cancer. The CDR3 here is CASSPGGSNTEAFF. As DNA, the CDR3 is TGTGCCAGCAGTCCGGGGGGGTCGAACACTGAAGCTTTCTTT.